This T cell receptor (beta chain) came from a study of blood T cell repertoires in COVID-19. Trimming left V 5 bases short and J 4 bases short, with 15 bases between. Germline CDR1 reads SGHTA; CDR2 reads FQGNSA. The CDR3 contains 15 residues. The table came from immunoSEQ multiplex PCR; TCRdb's copy has only in-frame clones and leaves some out. This sample has some 150,000 clones, with approximately 81% found just once. The sequenced sample consisted of peripheral blood. The receptor comes from a woman aged 55-70 years with active or convalescent COVID-19. The genes are TRBV7-2 and TRBJ1-5; D is perhaps TRBD1 (6 bases). The CDR3 nucleotides are TGTGCCAGCAGCCCGAGATGGGGGCCGAATCAGCCCCAGCATTTT. Its protein is CASSPRWGPNQPQHF.